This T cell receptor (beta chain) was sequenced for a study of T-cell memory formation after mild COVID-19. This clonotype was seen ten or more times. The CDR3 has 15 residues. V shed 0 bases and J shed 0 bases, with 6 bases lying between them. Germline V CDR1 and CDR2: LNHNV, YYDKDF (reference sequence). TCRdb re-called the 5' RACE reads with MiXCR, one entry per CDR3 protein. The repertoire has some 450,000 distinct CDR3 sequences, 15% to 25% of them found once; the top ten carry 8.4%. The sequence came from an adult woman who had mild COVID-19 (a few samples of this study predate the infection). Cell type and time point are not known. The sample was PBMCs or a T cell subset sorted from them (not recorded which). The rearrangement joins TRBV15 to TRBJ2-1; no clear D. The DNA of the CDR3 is TGTGCCACCAGCAGAGATACGGACTCCTACAATGAGCAGTTCTTC. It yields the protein CATSRDTDSYNEQFF.